This T cell receptor (beta chain) was obtained from a study of blood T cell repertoires in COVID-19. The sample holds one count of this clone. The CDR3 is 15 amino acids. Germline lookup yields CDR1 SGHDN and CDR2 FVKESK. V was shortened by 4 bases and J by 1 base, with 13 bases between the two germline ends. Measured with immunoSEQ multiplex PCR; TCRdb has only the in-frame clones, and not every one. The data hold 200,000 to 300,000 clones, with around 83% observed a single time. Specimen: peripheral blood. The clonotype was recovered from a man older than 75 with acute or convalescent COVID-19. V gene TRBV14 combines with J gene TRBJ1-2; maybe TRBD1 (6 bases). CDR3 nucleotide sequence: TGTGCCAGCAGCCCAAACAGGGTTCTTAACTATGGCTACACCTTC. It codes for CASSPNRVLNYGYTF.